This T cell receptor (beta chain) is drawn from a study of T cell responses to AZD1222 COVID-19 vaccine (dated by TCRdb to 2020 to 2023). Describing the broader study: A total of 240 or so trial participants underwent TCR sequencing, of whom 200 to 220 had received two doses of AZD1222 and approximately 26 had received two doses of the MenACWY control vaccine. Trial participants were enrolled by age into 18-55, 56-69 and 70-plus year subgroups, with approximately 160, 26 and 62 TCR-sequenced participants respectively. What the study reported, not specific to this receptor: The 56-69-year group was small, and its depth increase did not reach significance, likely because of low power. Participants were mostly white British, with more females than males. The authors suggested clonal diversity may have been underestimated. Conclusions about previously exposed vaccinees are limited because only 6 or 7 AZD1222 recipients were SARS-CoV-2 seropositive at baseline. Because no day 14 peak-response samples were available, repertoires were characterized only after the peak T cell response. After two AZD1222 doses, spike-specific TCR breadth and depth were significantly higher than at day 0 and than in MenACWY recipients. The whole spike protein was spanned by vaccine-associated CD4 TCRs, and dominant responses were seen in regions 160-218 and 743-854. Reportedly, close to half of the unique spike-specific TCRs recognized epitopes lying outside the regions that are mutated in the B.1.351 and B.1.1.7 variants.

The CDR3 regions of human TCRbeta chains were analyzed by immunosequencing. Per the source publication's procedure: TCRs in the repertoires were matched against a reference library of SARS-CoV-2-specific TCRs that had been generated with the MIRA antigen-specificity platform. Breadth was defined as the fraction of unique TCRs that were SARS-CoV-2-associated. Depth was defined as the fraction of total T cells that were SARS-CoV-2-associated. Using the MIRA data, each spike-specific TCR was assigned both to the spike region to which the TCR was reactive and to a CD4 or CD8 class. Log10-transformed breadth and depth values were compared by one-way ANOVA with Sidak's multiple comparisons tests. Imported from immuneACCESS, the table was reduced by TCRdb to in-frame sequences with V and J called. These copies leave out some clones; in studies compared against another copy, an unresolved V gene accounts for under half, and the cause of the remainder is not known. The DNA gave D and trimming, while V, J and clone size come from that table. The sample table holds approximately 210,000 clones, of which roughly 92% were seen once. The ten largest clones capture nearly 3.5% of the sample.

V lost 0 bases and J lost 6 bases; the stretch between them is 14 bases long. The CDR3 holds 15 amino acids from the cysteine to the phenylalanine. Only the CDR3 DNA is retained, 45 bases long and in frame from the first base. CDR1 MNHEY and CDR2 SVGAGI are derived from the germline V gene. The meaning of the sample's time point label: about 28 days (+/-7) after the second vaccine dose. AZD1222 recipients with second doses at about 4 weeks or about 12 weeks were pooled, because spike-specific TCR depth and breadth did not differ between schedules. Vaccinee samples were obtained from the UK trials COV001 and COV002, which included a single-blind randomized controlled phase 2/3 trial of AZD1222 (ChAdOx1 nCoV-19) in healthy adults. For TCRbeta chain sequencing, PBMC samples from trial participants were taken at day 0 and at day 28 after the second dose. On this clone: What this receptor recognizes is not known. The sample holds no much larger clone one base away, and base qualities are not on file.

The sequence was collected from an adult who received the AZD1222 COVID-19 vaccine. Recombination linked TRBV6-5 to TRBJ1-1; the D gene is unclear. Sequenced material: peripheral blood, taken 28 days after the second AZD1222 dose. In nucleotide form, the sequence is TGTGCCAGCAGTTACTCAGCCGGGCCAAGCGCTGAAGCTTTCTTT. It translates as CASSYSAGPSAEAFF.